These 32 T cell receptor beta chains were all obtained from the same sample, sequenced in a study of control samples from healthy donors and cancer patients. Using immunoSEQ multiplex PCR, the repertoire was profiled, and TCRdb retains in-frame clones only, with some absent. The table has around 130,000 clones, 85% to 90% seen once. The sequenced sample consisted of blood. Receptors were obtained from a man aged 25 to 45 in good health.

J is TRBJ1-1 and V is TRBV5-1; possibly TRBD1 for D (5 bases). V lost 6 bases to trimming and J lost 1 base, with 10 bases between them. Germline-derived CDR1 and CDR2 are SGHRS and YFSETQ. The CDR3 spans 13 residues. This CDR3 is CASKGDPNTEAFF. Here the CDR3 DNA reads TGCGCCAGCAAAGGGGACCCGAACACTGAAGCTTTCTTT. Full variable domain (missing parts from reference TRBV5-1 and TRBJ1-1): KAGVTQTPRYLIKTRGQQVTLSCSPISGHRSVSWYQQTPGQGLQFLFEYFSETQRNKGNFPGRFSGRQFSNSRSEMNVSTLELGDSALYLCASKGDPNTEAFFGQGTRLTVV.

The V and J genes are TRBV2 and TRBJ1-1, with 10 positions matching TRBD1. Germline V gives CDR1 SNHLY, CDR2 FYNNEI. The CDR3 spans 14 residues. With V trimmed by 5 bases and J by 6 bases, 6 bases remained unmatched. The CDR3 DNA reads TGTGCCAGCAGTCGGGACAGGGGAGTAGCTGAAGCTTTCTTT. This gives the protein CASSRDRGVAEAFF.

CDR3 loop: CASSPTPRIAEAFF. The CDR3 region has the DNA TGTGCCAGCAGCCCTACTCCAAGGATAGCTGAAGCTTTCTTT. The rearrangement links TRBV3-1 (or the pseudogene TRBV3-2) to TRBJ1-1; D gene uncertain. The CDR3 loop spans 14 amino acids. Trimming took off 4 bases at V and 6 bases at J, with 15 bases between the two ends. Germline CDR1 reads LGHDT; CDR2 reads YNNKEL (reference sequence).

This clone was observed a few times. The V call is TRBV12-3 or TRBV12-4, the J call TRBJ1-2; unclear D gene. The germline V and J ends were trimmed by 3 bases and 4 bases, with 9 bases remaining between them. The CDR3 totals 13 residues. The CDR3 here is CASSLWASYGYTF. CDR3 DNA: TGTGCCAGCAGTTTGTGGGCAAGCTATGGCTACACCTTC.

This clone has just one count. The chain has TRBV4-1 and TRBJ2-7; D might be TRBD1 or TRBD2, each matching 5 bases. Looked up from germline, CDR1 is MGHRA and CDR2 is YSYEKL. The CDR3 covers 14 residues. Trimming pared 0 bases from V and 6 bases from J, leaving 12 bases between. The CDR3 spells CASSQERDGGEQYF. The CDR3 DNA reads TGCGCCAGCAGCCAAGAGAGGGACGGCGGCGAGCAGTACTTC.

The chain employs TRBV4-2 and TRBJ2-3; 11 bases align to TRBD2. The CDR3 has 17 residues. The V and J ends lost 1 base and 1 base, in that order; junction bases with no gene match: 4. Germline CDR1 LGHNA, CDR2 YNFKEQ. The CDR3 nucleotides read TGTGCCAGCAGCCAAGTGGGTAGCGGGGGGGGCACAGATACGCAGTATTTT. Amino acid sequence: CASSQVGSGGGTDTQYF.

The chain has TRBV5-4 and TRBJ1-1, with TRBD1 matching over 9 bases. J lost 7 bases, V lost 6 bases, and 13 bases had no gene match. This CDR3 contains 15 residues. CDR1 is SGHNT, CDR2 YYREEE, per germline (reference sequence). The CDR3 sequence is CASTPGGQGSGEAFF. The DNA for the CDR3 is TGTGCCAGCACCCCAGGTGGACAGGGGTCGGGTGAAGCTTTCTTT. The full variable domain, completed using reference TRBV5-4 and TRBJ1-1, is ETGVTQSPTHLIKTRGQQVTLRCSSQSGHNTVSWYQQALGQGPQFIFQYYREEENGRGNFPPRFSGLQFPNYSSELNVNALELDDSALYLCASTPGGQGSGEAFFGQGTRLTVV.

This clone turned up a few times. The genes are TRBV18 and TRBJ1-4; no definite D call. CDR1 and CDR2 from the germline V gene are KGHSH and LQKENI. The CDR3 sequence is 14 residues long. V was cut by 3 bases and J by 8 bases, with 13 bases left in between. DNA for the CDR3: TGTGCCAGCTCACCGGGGAGCGGAAGGGAAAAACTGTTTTTT. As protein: CASSPGSGREKLFF.

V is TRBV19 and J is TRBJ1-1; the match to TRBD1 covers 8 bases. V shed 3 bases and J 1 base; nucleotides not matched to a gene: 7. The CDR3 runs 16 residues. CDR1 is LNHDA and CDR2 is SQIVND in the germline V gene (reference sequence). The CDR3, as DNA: TGTGCCAGTAGTATGGGGCCCACAGGGGGGAACACTGAAGCTTTCTTT. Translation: CASSMGPTGGNTEAFF.

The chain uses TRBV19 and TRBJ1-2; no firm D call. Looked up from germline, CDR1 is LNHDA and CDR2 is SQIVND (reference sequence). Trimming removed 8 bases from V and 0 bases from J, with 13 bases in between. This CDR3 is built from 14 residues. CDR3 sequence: CASRFSGTNYGYTF. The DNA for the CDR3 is TGTGCCAGTCGGTTCAGTGGGACTAACTATGGCTACACCTTC. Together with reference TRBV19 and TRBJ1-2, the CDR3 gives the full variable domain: DGGITQSPKYLFRKEGQNVTLSCEQNLNHDAMYWYRQDPGQGLRLIYYSQIVNDFQKGDIAEGYSVSREKKESFPLTVTSAQKNPTAFYLCASRFSGTNYGYTFGSGTRLTVV.

The CDR3 loop reads CASSQATSGETQYF. CDR3 coding DNA: TGTGCCAGCTCACAGGCCACTAGCGGGGAGACGCAGTACTTC. This rearrangement joins TRBV18 to TRBJ2-7; TRBD2 agrees at 10 bases. The CDR3 sequence is 14 residues long. Trimming removed 4 bases from V and 9 bases from J; junction bases left unmatched: 9. CDR1 is KGHSH and CDR2 is LQKENI in the germline V gene.

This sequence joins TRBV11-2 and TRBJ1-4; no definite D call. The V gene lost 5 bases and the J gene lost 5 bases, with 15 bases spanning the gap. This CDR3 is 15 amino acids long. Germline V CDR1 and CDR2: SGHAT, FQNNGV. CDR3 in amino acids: CASSPRRASNEKLFF. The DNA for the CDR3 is TGTGCCAGCAGCCCGAGGCGGGCCTCAAATGAAAAACTGTTTTTT.

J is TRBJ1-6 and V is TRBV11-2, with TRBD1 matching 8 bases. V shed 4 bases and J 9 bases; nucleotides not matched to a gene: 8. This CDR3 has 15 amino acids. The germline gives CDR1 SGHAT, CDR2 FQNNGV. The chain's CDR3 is CASSSYQGAGSPLHF. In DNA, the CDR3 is TGTGCCAGCAGCTCTTATCAGGGGGCCGGTTCACCCCTCCACTTT.

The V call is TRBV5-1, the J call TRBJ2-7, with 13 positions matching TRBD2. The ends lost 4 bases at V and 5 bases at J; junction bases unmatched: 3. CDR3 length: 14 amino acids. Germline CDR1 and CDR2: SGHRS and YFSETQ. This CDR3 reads CASSGGLAGDEQYV. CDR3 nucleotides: TGCGCCAGCAGCGGAGGACTAGCGGGGGACGAGCAGTACGTC.

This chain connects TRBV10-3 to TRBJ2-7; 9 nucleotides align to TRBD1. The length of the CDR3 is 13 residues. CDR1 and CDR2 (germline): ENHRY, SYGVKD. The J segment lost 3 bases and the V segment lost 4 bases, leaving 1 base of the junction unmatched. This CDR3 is CAISGGQGYEQYF. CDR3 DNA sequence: TGTGCCATCAGTGGGGGACAGGGCTACGAGCAGTACTTC.

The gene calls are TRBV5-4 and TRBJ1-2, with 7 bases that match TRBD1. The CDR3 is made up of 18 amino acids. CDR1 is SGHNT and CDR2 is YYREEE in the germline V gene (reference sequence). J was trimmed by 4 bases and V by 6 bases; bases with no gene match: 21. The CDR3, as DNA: TGTGCCAGCAACAGGGACAGCCAGACTGGGGGACGAAGCTATGGCTACACCTTC. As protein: CASNRDSQTGGRSYGYTF.

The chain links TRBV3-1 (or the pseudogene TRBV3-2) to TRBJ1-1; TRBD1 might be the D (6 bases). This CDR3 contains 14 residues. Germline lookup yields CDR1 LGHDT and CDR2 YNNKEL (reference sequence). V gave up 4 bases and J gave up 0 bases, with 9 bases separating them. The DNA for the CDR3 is TGTGCCAGCAGCCGACAGGACATGAACACTGAAGCTTTCTTT. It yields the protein CASSRQDMNTEAFF.

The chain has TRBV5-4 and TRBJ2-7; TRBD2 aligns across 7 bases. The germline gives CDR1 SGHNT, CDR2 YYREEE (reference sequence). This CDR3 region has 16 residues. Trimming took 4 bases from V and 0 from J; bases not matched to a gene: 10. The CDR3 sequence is CASSTPAAGSSYEQYV. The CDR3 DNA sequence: TGTGCCAGCAGCACCCCCGCAGCGGGGAGCTCCTACGAGCAGTACGTC.

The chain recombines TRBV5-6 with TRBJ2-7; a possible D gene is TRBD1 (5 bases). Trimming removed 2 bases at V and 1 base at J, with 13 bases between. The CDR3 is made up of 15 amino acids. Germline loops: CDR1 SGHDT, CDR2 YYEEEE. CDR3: CASSFRIRASYEQYV. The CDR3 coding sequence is TGTGCCAGCAGCTTTAGGATCAGGGCTTCCTACGAGCAGTACGTC.

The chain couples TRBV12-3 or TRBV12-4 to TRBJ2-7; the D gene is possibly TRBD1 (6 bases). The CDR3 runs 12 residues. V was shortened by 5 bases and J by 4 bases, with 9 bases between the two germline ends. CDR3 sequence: CASSMDRYEQYF. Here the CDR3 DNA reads TGTGCCAGCAGTATGGACAGATACGAGCAGTACTTC.

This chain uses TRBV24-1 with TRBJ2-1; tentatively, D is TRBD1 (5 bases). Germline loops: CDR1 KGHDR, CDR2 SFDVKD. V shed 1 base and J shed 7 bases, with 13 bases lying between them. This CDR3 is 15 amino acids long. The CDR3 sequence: CATSDLVRGRNEQFF. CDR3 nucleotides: TGTGCCACCAGTGATTTAGTAAGGGGTCGTAATGAGCAGTTCTTC.

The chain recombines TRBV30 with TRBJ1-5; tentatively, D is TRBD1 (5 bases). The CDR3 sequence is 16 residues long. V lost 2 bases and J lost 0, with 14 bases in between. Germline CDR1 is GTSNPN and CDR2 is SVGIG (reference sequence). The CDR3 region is CAWSRGTRVSNQPQHF. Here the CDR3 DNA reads TGTGCCTGGAGTAGGGGCACCAGGGTTAGCAATCAGCCCCAGCATTTT.

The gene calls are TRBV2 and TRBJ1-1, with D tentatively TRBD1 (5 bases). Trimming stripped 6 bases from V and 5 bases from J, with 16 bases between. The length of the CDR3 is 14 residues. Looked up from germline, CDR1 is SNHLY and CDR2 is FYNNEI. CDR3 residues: CASRETGAGTEAFF. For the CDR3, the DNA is TGTGCCAGCAGGGAAACAGGTGCTGGGACTGAAGCTTTCTTT.

CDR3 region: CATSDSGRGGGYTF. The CDR3 DNA sequence: TGTGCCACCAGTGACTCAGGCCGCGGGGGAGGCTACACCTTC. The chain links TRBV24-1 to TRBJ1-2, with a possible D match to TRBD1 (5 bases). Germline V CDR1 and CDR2: KGHDR, SFDVKD. V was cut by 4 bases and J by 8 bases, with 16 bases left in between. There are 14 residues in the CDR3.

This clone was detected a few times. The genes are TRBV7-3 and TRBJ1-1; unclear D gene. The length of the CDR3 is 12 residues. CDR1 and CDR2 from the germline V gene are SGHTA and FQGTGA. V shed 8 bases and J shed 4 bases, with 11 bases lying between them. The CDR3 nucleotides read TGTGCCAGCCGTAGGGATGGCACTGAAGCTTTCTTT. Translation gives CASRRDGTEAFF.

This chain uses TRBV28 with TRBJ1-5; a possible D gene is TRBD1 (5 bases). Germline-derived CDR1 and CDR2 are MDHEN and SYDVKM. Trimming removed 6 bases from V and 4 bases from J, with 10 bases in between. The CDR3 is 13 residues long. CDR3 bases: TGTGCCAGCAGAGGGGCATCGAATCAGCCCCAGCATTTT. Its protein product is CASRGASNQPQHF.

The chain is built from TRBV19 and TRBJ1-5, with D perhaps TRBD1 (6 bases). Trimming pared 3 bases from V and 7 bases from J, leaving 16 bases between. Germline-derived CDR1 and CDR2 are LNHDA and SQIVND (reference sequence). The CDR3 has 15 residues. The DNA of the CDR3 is TGTGCCAGTAGTATGGGAGGGGGGGAAAGCCAGCCCCAGCATTTT. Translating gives CASSMGGGESQPQHF.

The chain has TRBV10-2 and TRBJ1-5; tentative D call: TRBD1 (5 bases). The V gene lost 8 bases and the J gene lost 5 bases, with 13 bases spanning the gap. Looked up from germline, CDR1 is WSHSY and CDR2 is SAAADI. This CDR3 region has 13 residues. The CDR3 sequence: CASGTQLYQPQHF. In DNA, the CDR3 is TGCGCCAGCGGGACTCAACTGTATCAGCCCCAGCATTTT.

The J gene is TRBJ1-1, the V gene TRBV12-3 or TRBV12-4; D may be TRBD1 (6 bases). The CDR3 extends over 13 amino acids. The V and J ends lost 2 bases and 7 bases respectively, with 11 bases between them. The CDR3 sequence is CASSLQGGGEAFF. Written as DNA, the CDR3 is TGTGCCAGCAGTTTACAGGGAGGGGGTGAAGCTTTCTTT.

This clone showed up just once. CDR3 sequence: CASSRSGNTEAFF. CDR3 bases: TGTGCCAGCAGCCGCTCGGGGAACACTGAAGCTTTCTTT. The chain employs TRBV3-1 (or the pseudogene TRBV3-2) and TRBJ1-1; D call uncertain. V lost 4 bases and J 1 base, leaving 7 bases between the germline ends. This CDR3 is built from 13 residues. Germline V gives CDR1 LGHDT, CDR2 YNNKEL (reference sequence).

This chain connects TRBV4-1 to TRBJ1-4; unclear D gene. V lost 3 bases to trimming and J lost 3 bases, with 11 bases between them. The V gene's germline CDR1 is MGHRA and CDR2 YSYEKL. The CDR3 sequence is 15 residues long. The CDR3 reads CASSQAGKANEKLFF. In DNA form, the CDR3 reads TGCGCCAGCAGCCAGGCCGGGAAGGCTAATGAAAAACTGTTTTTT.

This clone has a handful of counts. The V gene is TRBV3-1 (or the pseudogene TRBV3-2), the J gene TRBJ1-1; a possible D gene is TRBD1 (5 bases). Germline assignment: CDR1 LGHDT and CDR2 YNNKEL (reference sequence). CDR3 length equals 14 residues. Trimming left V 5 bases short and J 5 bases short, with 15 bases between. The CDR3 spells CASSFQGRGTEAFF. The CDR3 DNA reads TGTGCCAGCAGCTTTCAGGGTCGGGGGACTGAAGCTTTCTTT.